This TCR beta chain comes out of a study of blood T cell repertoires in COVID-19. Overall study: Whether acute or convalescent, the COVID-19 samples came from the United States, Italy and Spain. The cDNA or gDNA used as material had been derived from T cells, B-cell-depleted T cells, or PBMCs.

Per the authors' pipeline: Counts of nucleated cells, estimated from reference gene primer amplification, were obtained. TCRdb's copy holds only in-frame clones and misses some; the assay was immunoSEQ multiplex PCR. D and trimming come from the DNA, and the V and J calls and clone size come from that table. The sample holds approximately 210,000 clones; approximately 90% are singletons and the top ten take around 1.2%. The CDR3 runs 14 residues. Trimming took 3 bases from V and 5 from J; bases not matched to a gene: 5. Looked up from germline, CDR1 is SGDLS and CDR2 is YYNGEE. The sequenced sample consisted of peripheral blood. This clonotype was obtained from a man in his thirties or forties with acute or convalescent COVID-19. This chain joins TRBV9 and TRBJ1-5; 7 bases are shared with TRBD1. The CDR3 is CASSETGLYQPQHF. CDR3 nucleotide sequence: TGTGCCAGCAGCGAGACAGGGCTCTATCAGCCCCAGCATTTT.